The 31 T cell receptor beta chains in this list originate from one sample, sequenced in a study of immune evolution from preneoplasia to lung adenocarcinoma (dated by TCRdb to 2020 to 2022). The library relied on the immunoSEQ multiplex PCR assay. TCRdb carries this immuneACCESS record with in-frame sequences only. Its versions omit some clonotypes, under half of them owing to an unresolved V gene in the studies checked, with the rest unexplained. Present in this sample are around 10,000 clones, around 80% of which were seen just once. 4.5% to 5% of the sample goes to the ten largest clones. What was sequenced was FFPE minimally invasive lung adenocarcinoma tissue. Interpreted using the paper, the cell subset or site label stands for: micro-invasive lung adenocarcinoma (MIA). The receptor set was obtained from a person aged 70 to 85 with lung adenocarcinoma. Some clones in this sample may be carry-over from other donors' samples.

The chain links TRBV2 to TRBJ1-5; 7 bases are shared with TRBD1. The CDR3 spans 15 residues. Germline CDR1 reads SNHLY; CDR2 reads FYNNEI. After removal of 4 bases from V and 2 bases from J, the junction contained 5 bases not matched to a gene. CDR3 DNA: TGTGCCAGCAGTGGTCGTCAGGGGGGCAATCAGCCCCAGCATTTT. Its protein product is CASSGRQGGNQPQHF.

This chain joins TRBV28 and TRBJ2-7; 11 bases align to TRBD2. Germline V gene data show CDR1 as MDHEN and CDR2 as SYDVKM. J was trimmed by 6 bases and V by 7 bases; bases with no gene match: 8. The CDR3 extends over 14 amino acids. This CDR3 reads CASTLSSGGTEQYF. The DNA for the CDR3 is TGTGCCAGCACACTTTCTAGCGGGGGGACCGAGCAGTACTTC.

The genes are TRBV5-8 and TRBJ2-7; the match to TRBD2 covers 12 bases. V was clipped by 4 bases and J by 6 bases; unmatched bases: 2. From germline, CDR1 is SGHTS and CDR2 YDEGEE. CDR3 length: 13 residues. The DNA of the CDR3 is TGTGCCAGCAGCCGGGGACTAGCGGGCGAGCAGTACTTC. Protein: CASSRGLAGEQYF.

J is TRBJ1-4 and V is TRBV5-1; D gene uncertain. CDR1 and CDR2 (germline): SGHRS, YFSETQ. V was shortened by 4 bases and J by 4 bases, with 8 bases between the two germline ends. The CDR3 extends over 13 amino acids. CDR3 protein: CASSPAYNEKLFF. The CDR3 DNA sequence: TGCGCCAGCAGCCCAGCCTATAATGAAAAACTGTTTTTT.

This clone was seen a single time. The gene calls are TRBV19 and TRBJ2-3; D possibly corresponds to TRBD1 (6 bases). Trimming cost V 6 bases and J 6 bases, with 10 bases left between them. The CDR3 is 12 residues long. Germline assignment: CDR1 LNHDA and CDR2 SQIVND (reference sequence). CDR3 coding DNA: TGTGCCAGTAGAAGGGACACGGATACGCAGTATTTT. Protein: CASRRDTDTQYF.

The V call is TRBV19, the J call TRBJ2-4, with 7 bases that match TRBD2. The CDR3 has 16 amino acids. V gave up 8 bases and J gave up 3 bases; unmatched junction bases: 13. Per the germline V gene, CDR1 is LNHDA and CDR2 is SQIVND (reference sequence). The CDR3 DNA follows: TGTGCCAGTGGGCAGTTAGGTGGGAGGGGCAAAAACATTCAGTACTTC. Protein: CASGQLGGRGKNIQYF.

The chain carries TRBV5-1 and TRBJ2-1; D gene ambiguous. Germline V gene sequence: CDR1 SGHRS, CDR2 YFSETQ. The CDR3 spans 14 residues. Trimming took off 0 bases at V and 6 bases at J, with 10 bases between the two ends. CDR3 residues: CASSLAGILNEQFF. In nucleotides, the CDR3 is TGCGCCAGCAGCTTGGCAGGAATTCTCAATGAGCAGTTCTTC.

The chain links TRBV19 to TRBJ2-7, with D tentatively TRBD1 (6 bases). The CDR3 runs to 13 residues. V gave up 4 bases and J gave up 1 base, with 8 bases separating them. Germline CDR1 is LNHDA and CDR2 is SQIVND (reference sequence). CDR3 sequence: CASSKGQSYEQYF. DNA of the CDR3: TGTGCCAGTAGTAAAGGACAGTCCTACGAGCAGTACTTC.

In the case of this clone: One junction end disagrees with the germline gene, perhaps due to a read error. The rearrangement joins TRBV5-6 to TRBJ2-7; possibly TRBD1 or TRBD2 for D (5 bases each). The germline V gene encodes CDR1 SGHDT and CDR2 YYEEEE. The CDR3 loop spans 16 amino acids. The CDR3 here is CASSLYGAQRVYGQYF. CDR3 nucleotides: TGTGCCAGCAGCTTGTACGGGGCCCAGAGGGTCTACGGGCAGTACTTC.

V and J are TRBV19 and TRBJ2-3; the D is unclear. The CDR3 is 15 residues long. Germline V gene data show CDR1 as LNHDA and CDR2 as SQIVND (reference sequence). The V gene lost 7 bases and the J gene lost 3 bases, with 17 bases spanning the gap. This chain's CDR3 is CASKPRGVWTDTQYF. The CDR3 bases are TGTGCCAGTAAGCCTCGTGGGGTATGGACAGATACGCAGTATTTT.

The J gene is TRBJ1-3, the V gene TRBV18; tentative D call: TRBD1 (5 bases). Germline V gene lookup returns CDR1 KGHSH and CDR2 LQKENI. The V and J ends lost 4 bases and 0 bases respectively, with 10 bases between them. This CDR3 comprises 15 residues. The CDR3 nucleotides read TGTGCCAGCTCACTCGGGGCCTCCTCTGGAAACACCATATATTTT. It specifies CASSLGASSGNTIYF.

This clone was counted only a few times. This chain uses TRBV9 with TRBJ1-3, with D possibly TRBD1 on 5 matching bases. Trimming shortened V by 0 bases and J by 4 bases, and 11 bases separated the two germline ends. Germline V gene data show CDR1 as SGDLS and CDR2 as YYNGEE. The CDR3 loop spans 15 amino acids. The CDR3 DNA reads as TGTGCCAGCAGCGTAGAAGGGGTAAGAGGAAACACCATATATTTT. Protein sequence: CASSVEGVRGNTIYF.

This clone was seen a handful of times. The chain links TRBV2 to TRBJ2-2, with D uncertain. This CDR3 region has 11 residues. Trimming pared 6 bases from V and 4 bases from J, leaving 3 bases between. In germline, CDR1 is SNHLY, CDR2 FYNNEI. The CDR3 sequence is CASSLTGELFF. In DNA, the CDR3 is TGTGCCAGCAGCCTCACCGGGGAGCTGTTTTTT.

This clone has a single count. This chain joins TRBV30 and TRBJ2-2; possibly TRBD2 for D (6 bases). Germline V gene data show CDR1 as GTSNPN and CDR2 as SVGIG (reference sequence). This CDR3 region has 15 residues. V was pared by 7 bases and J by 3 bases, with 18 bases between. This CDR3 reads CASLGGPGDTGELFF. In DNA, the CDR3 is TGTGCCTCTCTGGGGGGTCCCGGGGACACCGGGGAGCTGTTTTTT.

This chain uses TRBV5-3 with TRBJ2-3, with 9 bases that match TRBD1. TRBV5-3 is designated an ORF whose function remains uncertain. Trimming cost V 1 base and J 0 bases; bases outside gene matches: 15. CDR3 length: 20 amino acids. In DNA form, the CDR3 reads TGTGCCAGAAGCTTGCTCCGTCACAGGGGGCCGAGACCTAGCACAGATACGCAGTATTTT. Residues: CARSLLRHRGPRPSTDTQYF.

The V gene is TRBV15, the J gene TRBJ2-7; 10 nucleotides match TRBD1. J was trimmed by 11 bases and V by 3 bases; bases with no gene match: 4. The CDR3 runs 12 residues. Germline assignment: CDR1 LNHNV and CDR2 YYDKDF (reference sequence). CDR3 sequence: CATSRGQGYKYF. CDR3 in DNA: TGTGCCACCAGCAGGGGACAGGGGTACAAGTACTTC.

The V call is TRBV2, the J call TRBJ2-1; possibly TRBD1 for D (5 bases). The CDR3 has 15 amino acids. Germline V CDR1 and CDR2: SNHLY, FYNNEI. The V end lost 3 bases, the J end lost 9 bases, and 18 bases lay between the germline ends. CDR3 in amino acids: CASSEEGAGLLEQFF. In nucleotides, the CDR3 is TGTGCCAGCAGTGAGGAAGGGGCTGGATTACTTGAGCAGTTCTTC.

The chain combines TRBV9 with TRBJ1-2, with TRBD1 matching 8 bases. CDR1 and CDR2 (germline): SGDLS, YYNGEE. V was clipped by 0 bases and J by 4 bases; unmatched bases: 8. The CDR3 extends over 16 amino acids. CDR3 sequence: CASSVGSGQEGYGYTF. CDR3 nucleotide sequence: TGTGCCAGCAGCGTAGGGTCGGGACAGGAGGGCTATGGCTACACCTTC.

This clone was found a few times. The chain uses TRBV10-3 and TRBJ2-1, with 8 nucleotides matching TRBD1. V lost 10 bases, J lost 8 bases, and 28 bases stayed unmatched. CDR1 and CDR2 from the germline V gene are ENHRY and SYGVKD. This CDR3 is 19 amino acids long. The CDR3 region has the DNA TGTGCCACCAGCCTCGACAGGGGATCCTACTCCGATGGGGGGTATGAGCAGTTCTTC. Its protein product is CATSLDRGSYSDGGYEQFF.

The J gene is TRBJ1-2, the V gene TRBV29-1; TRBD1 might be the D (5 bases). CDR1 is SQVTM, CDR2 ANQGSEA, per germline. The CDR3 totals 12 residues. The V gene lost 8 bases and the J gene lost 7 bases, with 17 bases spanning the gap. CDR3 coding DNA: TGCAGCACCGAAAGAAACCAGGGTGGCTACACCTTC. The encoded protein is CSTERNQGGYTF.

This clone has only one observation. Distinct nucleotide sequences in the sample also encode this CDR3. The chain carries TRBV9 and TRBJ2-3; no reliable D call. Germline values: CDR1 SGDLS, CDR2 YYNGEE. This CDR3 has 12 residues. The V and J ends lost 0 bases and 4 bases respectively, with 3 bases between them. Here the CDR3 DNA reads TGTGCCAGCAGCGTAGGTTCAGATACGCAGTATTTT. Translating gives CASSVGSDTQYF.

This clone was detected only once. In nucleotides, the CDR3 is TGTGCCAGCAGTGAAGAAGCAACTAGCGGGGGGGCCCGCACAGATACGCAGTATTTT. It yields the protein CASSEEATSGGARTDTQYF. The chain recombines TRBV6-1 with TRBJ2-3; 13 nucleotides match TRBD2. In germline, CDR1 is MNHNS, CDR2 SASEGT. V was pared by 1 base and J by 1 base, with 8 bases of the junction left unmatched. This CDR3 is 19 amino acids long.

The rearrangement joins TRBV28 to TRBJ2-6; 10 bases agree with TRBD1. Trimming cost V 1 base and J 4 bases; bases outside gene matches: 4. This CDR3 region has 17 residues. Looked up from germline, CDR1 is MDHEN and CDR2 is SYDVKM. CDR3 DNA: TGTGCCAGCAGTTTATTGGGACAGGGGAACGGGGCCAACGTCCTGACTTTC. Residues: CASSLLGQGNGANVLTF.

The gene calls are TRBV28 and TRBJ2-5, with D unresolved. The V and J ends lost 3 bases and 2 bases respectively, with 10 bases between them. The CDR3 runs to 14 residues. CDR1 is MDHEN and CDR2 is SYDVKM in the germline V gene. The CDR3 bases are TGTGCCAGCAGTTTCTTAGGAGCTCAAGAGACCCAGTACTTC. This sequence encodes CASSFLGAQETQYF.

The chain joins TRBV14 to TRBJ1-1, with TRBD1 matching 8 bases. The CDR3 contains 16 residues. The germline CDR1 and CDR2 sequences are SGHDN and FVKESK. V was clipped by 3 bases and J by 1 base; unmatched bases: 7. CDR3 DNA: TGTGCCAGCAGCCAGGGGATCGGACAGGGGAACACTGAAGCTTTCTTT. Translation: CASSQGIGQGNTEAFF.

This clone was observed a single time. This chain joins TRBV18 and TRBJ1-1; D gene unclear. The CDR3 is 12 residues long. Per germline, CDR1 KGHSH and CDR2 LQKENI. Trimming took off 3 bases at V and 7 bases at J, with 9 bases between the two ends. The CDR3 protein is CASSPSTDEAFF. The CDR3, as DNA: TGTGCCAGCTCACCTTCCACAGATGAAGCTTTCTTT.

The CDR3, as DNA: TGTGCCAGTCGGGATAGGGTACTGGGGGCCAACGTCCTGACTTTC. Its protein is CASRDRVLGANVLTF. The genes are TRBV19 and TRBJ2-6, with D possibly TRBD2 on 5 matching bases. The CDR3 loop spans 15 amino acids. Trimming removed 8 bases from V and 4 bases from J, with 15 bases in between. Germline CDR1 LNHDA, CDR2 SQIVND (reference sequence).

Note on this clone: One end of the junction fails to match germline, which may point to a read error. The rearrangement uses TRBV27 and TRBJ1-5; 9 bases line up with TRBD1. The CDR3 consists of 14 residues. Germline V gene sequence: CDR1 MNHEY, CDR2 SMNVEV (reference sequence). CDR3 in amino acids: CRKTGGLGDQPQHF. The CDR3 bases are TGCCGAAAAACAGGGGGCCTCGGGGATCAGCCCCAGCATTTT.

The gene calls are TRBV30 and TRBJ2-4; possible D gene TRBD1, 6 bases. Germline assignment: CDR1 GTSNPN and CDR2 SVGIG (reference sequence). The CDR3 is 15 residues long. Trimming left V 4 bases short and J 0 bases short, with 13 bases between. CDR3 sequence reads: CAWTPGQLAKNIQYF. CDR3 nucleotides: TGTGCCTGGACTCCGGGACAACTAGCCAAAAACATTCAGTACTTC.

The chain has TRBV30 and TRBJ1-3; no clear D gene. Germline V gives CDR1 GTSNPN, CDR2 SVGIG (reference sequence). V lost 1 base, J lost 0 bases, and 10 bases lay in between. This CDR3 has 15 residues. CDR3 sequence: CAWSDGQASGNTIYF. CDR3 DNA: TGTGCCTGGAGTGACGGGCAGGCCTCTGGAAACACCATATATTTT.

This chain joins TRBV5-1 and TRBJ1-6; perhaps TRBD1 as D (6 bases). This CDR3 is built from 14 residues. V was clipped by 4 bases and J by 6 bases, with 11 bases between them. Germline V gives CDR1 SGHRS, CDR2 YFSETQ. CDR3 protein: CASSTGTINSPLHF. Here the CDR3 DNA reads TGCGCCAGCAGCACCGGGACAATTAATTCACCCCTCCACTTT.